One sample yielded the 27 T cell receptor beta chains listed below, sequenced in a study of T cell responses to AZD1222 COVID-19 vaccine. The table came from immunoSEQ multiplex PCR; TCRdb's copy has only in-frame clones and leaves some out. The repertoire holds 95,000 to 110,000 clones, 88% seen once, with roughly 20% in the top ten. The material was peripheral blood, obtained on day 0 of AZD1222 vaccination. These receptors originate from an adult in good health.

The V gene is TRBV5-4, the J gene TRBJ2-7; TRBD1 aligns across 7 bases. The junction had 5 bases not matched to a gene; V was cut back by 1 base and J by 4 bases. CDR1 and CDR2 (germline): SGHNT, YYREEE (reference sequence). The CDR3 is 14 amino acids. The CDR3 region has the DNA TGTGCCAGCAGCTTGAAACAGGGGCAATACGAGCAGTACTTC. Residues: CASSLKQGQYEQYF. Filled out from reference TRBV5-4 and TRBJ2-7, the complete variable domain reads ETGVTQSPTHLIKTRGQQVTLRCSSQSGHNTVSWYQQALGQGPQFIFQYYREEENGRGNFPPRFSGLQFPNYSSELNVNALELDDSALYLCASSLKQGQYEQYFGPGTRLTVT.

Note on this clone: An end of the junction differs from the germline gene, which may be a read error. The V call is TRBV18, the J call TRBJ1-1; D is uncertain. This CDR3 is built from 13 residues. Germline CDR1 KGHSH, CDR2 LQKENI. CDR3 nucleotide sequence: TGTGCCGGCTCACCAGAGGGGAACACTGAAGCTTTCTTT. This codes for CAGSPEGNTEAFF.

V and J are TRBV29-1 and TRBJ1-2; the match to TRBD1 covers 10 bases. The CDR3 runs to 13 residues. V dropped 4 bases and J dropped 5; count of bases not matched to a gene: 4. The germline V gene has CDR1 SQVTM and CDR2 ANQGSEA. The CDR3 bases are TGCAGCGTTGCGACAGGGGGCGAGTATGGCTACACCTTC. As protein: CSVATGGEYGYTF.

The chain employs TRBV6-1 and TRBJ2-1; 7 nucleotides agree with TRBD1. The germline V gene encodes CDR1 MNHNS and CDR2 SASEGT. With V trimmed by 0 bases and J by 7 bases, 6 bases remained unmatched. CDR3 length: 15 amino acids. The CDR3 sequence: CASSEAGGGLNEQFF. The CDR3 region has the DNA TGTGCCAGCAGTGAAGCAGGGGGCGGGTTGAATGAGCAGTTCTTC.

The rearrangement links TRBV10-3 to TRBJ2-7; D is perhaps TRBD2 (5 bases). Trimming left V 6 bases short and J 2 bases short, with 11 bases between. Germline CDR1 reads ENHRY; CDR2 reads SYGVKD. This CDR3 is 13 amino acids long. The CDR3 loop is CAISPGDTYEQYF. The CDR3 nucleotides are TGTGCCATCAGCCCCGGGGATACCTACGAGCAGTACTTC.

This clone has just a few counts. The J gene is TRBJ2-7, the V gene TRBV30, with TRBD2 matching over 9 bases. The CDR3 is 16 amino acids. Germline CDR1 reads GTSNPN; CDR2 reads SVGIG (reference sequence). V was clipped by 3 bases and J by 4 bases; unmatched bases: 13. CDR3 in amino acids: CAWRPRLAGVWYEQYF. The CDR3 DNA follows: TGTGCCTGGAGACCCCGGTTAGCGGGAGTTTGGTACGAGCAGTACTTC. The complete variable domain, with remaining parts taken from reference TRBV30 and TRBJ2-7, reads SQTIHQWPATLVQPVGSPLSLECTVEGTSNPNLYWYRQAAGRGLQLLFYSVGIGQISSEVPQNLSASRPQDRQFILSSKKLLLSDSGFYLCAWRPRLAGVWYEQYFGPGTRLTVT.

In its sample, this clone was seen a few times. The chain uses TRBV21-1 and TRBJ2-1; the table names TRBD2, a call not compared with the DNA. TRBV21-1 is a pseudogene segment. This CDR3 comprises 15 residues. The CDR3 DNA sequence: TGTGCCAGCAGCAAAGTACGGTCTGTCTTCAATGAGCAGTTCTTC. It is translated as CASSKVRSVFNEQFF.

DNA for the CDR3: TGCGCCAGCAGCTGGAAACGGGACATAGCCTACGAGCAGTACTTC. It yields the protein CASSWKRDIAYEQYF. This chain links TRBV5-1 with TRBJ2-7; possibly TRBD1 for D (6 bases). The CDR3 spans 15 residues. Germline CDR1 is SGHRS and CDR2 is YFSETQ. Trimming pared 3 bases from V and 2 bases from J, leaving 15 bases between.

The chain is built from TRBV4-1 and TRBJ1-4; TRBD1 might be the D (5 bases). The length of the CDR3 is 15 residues. V lost 1 base, J lost 6 bases, and 12 bases lay in between. Germline loops: CDR1 MGHRA, CDR2 YSYEKL. The DNA of the CDR3 is TGCGCCAGCAGCCAAGGTTCGCAGGGTTATGAAAAACTGTTTTTT. Encoded protein: CASSQGSQGYEKLFF.

The chain links TRBV24-1 to TRBJ2-1, with TRBD2 identical over 10 bases. Germline trimming cut 3 bases from V and 8 bases from J; bases unmatched to any gene: 9. CDR3 length: 16 amino acids. The germline gives CDR1 KGHDR, CDR2 SFDVKD. DNA of the CDR3: TGTGCCACCAGTGATATGAGCGGGAGGGCCGGGCATGAGCAGTTCTTC. Its translation is CATSDMSGRAGHEQFF.

V gene TRBV7-2 combines with J gene TRBJ1-2; D unresolved. Germline V lookup: CDR1 SGHTA, CDR2 FQGNSA. The CDR3 runs to 15 residues. V shed 0 bases and J shed 2 bases, with 10 bases lying between them. In nucleotides, the CDR3 is TGTGCCAGCAGCTTAGCTGTCGGAGAAAACTATGGCTACACCTTC. Translated, it gives CASSLAVGENYGYTF.

This chain joins TRBV7-2 and TRBJ2-7; 7 nucleotides agree with TRBD1. CDR1 and CDR2 from the germline V gene are SGHTA and FQGNSA. Germline trimming cut 6 bases from V and 3 bases from J; bases unmatched to any gene: 14. The CDR3 length is 16 residues. The CDR3, as DNA: TGTGCCAGCAGTTTTGCTCCAGACAGGGCCAGCTACGAGCAGTACTTC. It yields the protein CASSFAPDRASYEQYF.

The chain combines TRBV7-2 with TRBJ1-2, with D perhaps TRBD1 (5 bases). Deletions cut 5 bases from V and 5 bases from J, with 18 bases between. Germline assignment: CDR1 SGHTA and CDR2 FQGNSA. The CDR3 length is 15 residues. The CDR3 is CASSPYIAGEYGYTF. The CDR3, as DNA: TGTGCCAGCAGCCCCTACATAGCGGGGGAGTATGGCTACACCTTC.

The chain employs TRBV6-5 and TRBJ1-6; tentatively, D is TRBD1 (5 bases). Germline CDR1 reads MNHEY; CDR2 reads SVGAGI. Trimming cost V 0 bases and J 8 bases, with 11 bases left between them. This CDR3 comprises 15 residues. For the CDR3, the DNA is TGTGCCAGCAGTTACTCGAGAACGGGGGATTCACCCCTCCACTTT. This translates into CASSYSRTGDSPLHF.

The chain joins TRBV7-9 to TRBJ1-5; D not certain. The CDR3 extends over 14 amino acids. Between the trimmed V and J ends, which lost 4 bases and 0 bases, there was a span of 7 bases. Per germline, CDR1 SEHNR and CDR2 FQNEAQ (reference sequence). This CDR3 is CASSSQSSNQPQHF. CDR3 DNA sequence: TGTGCCAGCAGCTCCCAGTCTAGCAATCAGCCCCAGCATTTT.

This chain uses TRBV10-3 with TRBJ1-2, with TRBD1 identical over 7 bases. From germline, CDR1 is ENHRY and CDR2 SYGVKD. CDR3 length: 15 amino acids. After removal of 4 bases from V and 4 bases from J, the junction contained 9 bases not matched to a gene. CDR3 nucleotides: TGTGCCATCAGTGTTCCGGGACAGATCTCCTATGGCTACACCTTC. Its translation is CAISVPGQISYGYTF.

This clone was seen only once. The chain uses TRBV6-4 and TRBJ2-2, with TRBD2 identical over 11 bases. V was clipped by 6 bases and J by 6 bases; unmatched bases: 9. The CDR3 runs to 16 residues. Per the germline V gene, CDR1 is MRHNA and CDR2 is SNTAGT. CDR3 region: CASRQTSGSPPGELFF. The CDR3, as DNA: TGTGCCAGCAGACAAACTAGCGGGAGTCCCCCCGGGGAGCTGTTTTTT.

This chain uses TRBV7-2 with TRBJ1-1; the D gene is possibly TRBD1 (5 bases). Per the germline V gene, CDR1 is SGHTA and CDR2 is FQGNSA. The CDR3 has 13 residues. The ends were cut back, 4 bases at V and 1 base at J, with 7 bases in the middle. The CDR3 sequence is CASSSGPNTEAFF. For the CDR3, the DNA is TGTGCCAGCAGCTCGGGGCCGAACACTGAAGCTTTCTTT.

The chain carries TRBV7-2 and TRBJ2-2, with D hard to call. Trimming shortened V by 2 bases and J by 0 bases, and 7 bases separated the two germline ends. Germline values: CDR1 SGHTA, CDR2 FQGNSA. This CDR3 is built from 15 residues. The CDR3 nucleotides read TGTGCCAGCAGCTTACGTGGGACGAACACCGGGGAGCTGTTTTTT. This translates into CASSLRGTNTGELFF.

This chain links TRBV28 with TRBJ1-2; tentative D call: TRBD1 (5 bases). Germline loops: CDR1 MDHEN, CDR2 SYDVKM. This CDR3 comprises 14 residues. Trimming left V 5 bases short and J 3 bases short, with 13 bases between. In DNA, the CDR3 is TGTGCCAGCAGTCGACAGACCAATCACTATGGCTACACCTTC. Amino acids: CASSRQTNHYGYTF.

The chain links TRBV7-3 to TRBJ2-4; TRBD2 matches 9 bases. CDR1 SGHTA and CDR2 FQGTGA come from the germline V gene. V trimming: 2 bases; J trimming: 8 bases; junction bases outside the gene matches: 7. The CDR3 runs 15 residues. CDR3 amino acids: CASSLGQAGGDIQYF. In DNA, the CDR3 is TGTGCCAGCAGCTTAGGCCAAGCGGGGGGAGACATTCAGTACTTC.

The chain carries TRBV5-4 and TRBJ2-7; D remains ambiguous. V lost 4 bases and J 0 bases, leaving 8 bases between the germline ends. The CDR3 runs to 13 residues. Looked up from germline, CDR1 is SGHNT and CDR2 is YYREEE (reference sequence). The CDR3 sequence: CASSPQGSYEQYF. The CDR3, as DNA: TGTGCCAGCAGCCCTCAAGGCTCCTACGAGCAGTACTTC.

This chain links TRBV7-9 with TRBJ2-1; 7 bases align to TRBD2. V was pared by 8 bases and J by 10 bases, with 14 bases of the junction left unmatched. Germline V gene lookup returns CDR1 SEHNR and CDR2 FQNEAQ (reference sequence). CDR3 length equals 14 residues. CDR3 residues: CASGPVGGWDEQFF. CDR3 DNA sequence: TGTGCCAGCGGGCCCGTGGGAGGGTGGGACGAGCAGTTCTTC. Full variable domain (missing parts from reference TRBV7-9 and TRBJ2-1): DTGVSQNPRHKITKRGQNVTFRCDPISEHNRLYWYRQTLGQGPEFLTYFQNEAQLEKSRLLSDRFSAERPKGSFSTLEIQRTEQGDSAMYLCASGPVGGWDEQFFGPGTRLTVL.

This clone showed up just once. The V and J genes are TRBV7-2 and TRBJ2-4, with D perhaps matching TRBD1 (6 bases). Germline V CDR1 and CDR2: SGHTA, FQGNSA. CDR3 length: 14 amino acids. Trimming left V 3 bases short and J 5 bases short, with 11 bases between. Written as DNA, the CDR3 is TGTGCCAGCAGCTTTTGGGGGCTGGAAAACATTCAGTACTTC. This gives the protein CASSFWGLENIQYF.

Worth noting for this clone: The sample holds other DNA sequences that translate to the same CDR3. This sequence joins TRBV15 and TRBJ2-7; D is uncertain. V was pared by 0 bases and J by 1 base, with 7 bases between. The CDR3 contains 14 residues. Germline V gene lookup returns CDR1 LNHNV and CDR2 YYDKDF (reference sequence). The CDR3 protein is CATSRDRSSYEQYF. The CDR3 DNA sequence: TGTGCCACCAGCAGAGATAGGTCGTCCTACGAGCAGTACTTC.

The chain combines TRBV28 with TRBJ1-6, with TRBD1 as a possible D gene (5 bases). The CDR3 consists of 13 residues. Germline-derived CDR1 and CDR2 are MDHEN and SYDVKM. With 7 bases removed from V and 11 bases from J, the gap between germline ends came to 15 bases. As DNA, the CDR3 is TGTGCCAGCACCTCCCAGGGAGAGCCACCCCTCCACTTT. Its protein is CASTSQGEPPLHF.

This chain connects TRBV2 to TRBJ2-1; D call uncertain. Germline lookup yields CDR1 SNHLY and CDR2 FYNNEI. V shed 3 bases and J shed 0 bases, with 9 bases lying between them. This CDR3 comprises 15 residues. The CDR3: CASSERRSSYNEQFF. CDR3 nucleotides: TGTGCCAGCAGTGAGAGGCGGAGCTCCTACAATGAGCAGTTCTTC. The complete variable domain, with remaining parts taken from reference TRBV2 and TRBJ2-1, reads EPEVTQTPSHQVTQMGQEVILRCVPISNHLYFYWYRQILGQKVEFLVSFYNNEISEKSEIFDDQFSVERPDGSNFTLKIRSTKLEDSAMYFCASSERRSSYNEQFFGPGTRLTVL.